Below, 32 T cell receptor beta chains from the same sample are listed, as sequenced in a study of OX40 agonist ivuxolimab in advanced cancers. Method: immunoSEQ multiplex PCR; TCRdb's copy keeps in-frame clones and lacks some. The sample contains fewer than 65,000 clones, more than 75% of which appear only once. Sample: CD4+ or CD8+ T cells sorted from blood, taken in a trial of the OX40 agonist ivuxolimab. The source is an adult with an advanced solid tumor such as melanoma, head and neck, liver or kidney cancer.

This chain connects TRBV7-3 to TRBJ2-5; possible D gene TRBD1, 6 bases. This CDR3 is 16 amino acids long. Trimming removed 4 bases from V and 6 bases from J, with 21 bases in between. The V gene's germline CDR1 is SGHTA and CDR2 FQGTGA. DNA of the CDR3: TGTGCCAGCAGCTCAATTCAAACAGGGAACAGAAAGACCCAGTACTTC. Protein sequence: CASSSIQTGNRKTQYF.

The genes are TRBV19 and TRBJ1-5; D perhaps matches TRBD1 (6 bases). The germline V gene has CDR1 LNHDA and CDR2 SQIVND (reference sequence). The CDR3 totals 13 residues. V lost 4 bases, J lost 4 bases, and 8 bases lay in between. CDR3 DNA: TGTGCCAGTAGTACTACAGGGAATCAGCCCCAGCATTTT. Its translation is CASSTTGNQPQHF.

The gene calls are TRBV19 and TRBJ2-5; 11 bases map to TRBD2. The trim removed 4 bases at V and 0 bases at J, leaving 4 bases unmatched. The length of the CDR3 is 16 residues. In germline, CDR1 is LNHDA, CDR2 SQIVND (reference sequence). The CDR3 DNA is TGTGCCAGTAGTAGACTAGCGGGGCCGTACCAAGAGACCCAGTACTTC. This gives the protein CASSRLAGPYQETQYF.

The chain has TRBV27 and TRBJ2-1; D remains unclear. CDR1 and CDR2 (germline): MNHEY, SMNVEV (reference sequence). The V end was cut by 4 bases, the J end by 2 bases, with 6 bases between. CDR3 length equals 13 residues. CDR3 DNA sequence: TGTGCCAGCAGTTCTGAAGCCTACAATGAGCAGTTCTTC. Its translation: CASSSEAYNEQFF.

This clone was counted once. This chain links TRBV6-5 with TRBJ2-5; 7 bases map to TRBD1. The J call may not be correct, given that the DNA end is closer to TRBJ2-7. Germline V CDR1 and CDR2: MNHEY, SVGAGI. This CDR3 spans 14 amino acids. CDR3 sequence reads: CASRPGQSSYEQYF. The DNA for the CDR3 is TGTGCCAGTAGGCCGGGACAGAGCTCCTACGAGCAGTACTTC.

This clone was recorded a few times. The rearrangement uses TRBV18 and TRBJ1-2, with D possibly matching TRBD1 (6 bases). The CDR3 loop spans 14 amino acids. Germline loops: CDR1 KGHSH, CDR2 LQKENI. V shed 4 bases and J shed 2 bases, with 11 bases lying between them. The CDR3 DNA sequence: TGTGCCAGCTCACTAGATACAGGGAACTATGGCTACACCTTC. Protein product: CASSLDTGNYGYTF. Complete variable domain (other parts from reference TRBV18 and TRBJ1-2): NAGVMQNPRHLVRRRGQEARLRCSPMKGHSHVYWYRQLPEEGLKFMVYLQKENIIDESGMPKERFSAEFPKEGPSILRIQQVVRGDSAAYFCASSLDTGNYGYTFGSGTRLTVV.

The chain employs TRBV7-2 and TRBJ1-2, with D unclear. The CDR3 extends over 13 amino acids. Per the germline V gene, CDR1 is SGHTA and CDR2 is FQGNSA. V was trimmed by 1 base and J by 5 bases, leaving 8 bases between them. The CDR3 protein is CASSLEVGYGYTF. For the CDR3, the DNA is TGTGCCAGCAGCTTAGAGGTTGGGTATGGCTACACCTTC.

The rearrangement joins TRBV12-1 to TRBJ1-2; the D segment call TRBD1 is taken from the table without a DNA check. TRBV12-1 is shown as a pseudogene. The CDR3 totals 14 residues. For the CDR3, the DNA is TGTGCCAGCAGCTTTGGGGACACTAACTATGGCTACACCTTC. Translating gives CASSFGDTNYGYTF.

CDR3 in amino acids: CASSEAENYGYTF. For the CDR3, the DNA is TGTGCCAGCAGTGAGGCAGAAAACTATGGCTACACCTTC. The gene calls are TRBV2 and TRBJ1-2, with D uncertain. The V gene lost 3 bases and the J gene lost 2 bases, with 7 bases spanning the gap. This CDR3 has 13 residues. Per the germline V gene, CDR1 is SNHLY and CDR2 is FYNNEI.

V is TRBV19 and J is TRBJ1-2; no clear D. The V and J ends lost 3 bases and 5 bases respectively, with 10 bases between them. The CDR3 totals 13 residues. The germline CDR1 and CDR2 sequences are LNHDA and SQIVND (reference sequence). The CDR3 nucleotides are TGTGCCAGTAGTATCCGTCAGTTTTATGGCTACACCTTC. It translates to CASSIRQFYGYTF.

V gene TRBV18 combines with J gene TRBJ1-1; D uncertain. The CDR3 totals 13 residues. Germline CDR1 KGHSH, CDR2 LQKENI. V was trimmed by 3 bases and J by 0 bases, leaving 5 bases between them. CDR3 in amino acids: CASSPQVNTEAFF. CDR3 DNA: TGTGCCAGCTCACCGCAAGTGAACACTGAAGCTTTCTTT.

This clone was seen only a few times. The chain links TRBV15 to TRBJ1-2; D gene unclear. Per the germline V gene, CDR1 is LNHNV and CDR2 is YYDKDF (reference sequence). The CDR3 consists of 13 residues. V dropped 0 bases and J dropped 4 bases, with 6 bases sitting between them. For the CDR3, the DNA is TGTGCCACCAGCAGAGAGAGTATCTATGGCTACACCTTC. Its translation is CATSRESIYGYTF.

The chain carries TRBV2 and TRBJ1-6, with 8 bases lining up with TRBD1. The CDR3 sequence is 15 residues long. V was clipped by 3 bases and J by 7 bases; unmatched bases: 5. Germline V gene data show CDR1 as SNHLY and CDR2 as FYNNEI. CDR3 region: CASSDRTGHNSPLHF. CDR3 bases: TGTGCCAGCAGTGACCGGACAGGGCACAATTCACCCCTCCACTTT.

The J gene is TRBJ1-4, the V gene TRBV27; no clear D gene. V dropped 6 bases and J dropped 5 bases, with 13 bases sitting between them. Germline lookup yields CDR1 MNHEY and CDR2 SMNVEV (reference sequence). The length of the CDR3 is 14 residues. CDR3 coding DNA: TGTGCCAGCAGCCGCCAAGGGAAAAATGAAAAACTGTTTTTT. Protein product: CASSRQGKNEKLFF. The full variable domain, rest sourced from reference TRBV27 and TRBJ1-4, is EAQVTQNPRYLITVTGKKLTVTCSQNMNHEYMSWYRQDPGLGLRQIYYSMNVEVTDKGDVPEGYKVSRKEKRNFPLILESPSPNQTSLYFCASSRQGKNEKLFFGSGTQLSVL.

CDR3 bases: TGTGCCAGTAATGGAGGGACAGGGGACTACGAGCAGTACTTC. It is translated as CASNGGTGDYEQYF. The chain has TRBV19 and TRBJ2-7; 10 bases map to TRBD1. This CDR3 region has 14 residues. The germline V gene has CDR1 LNHDA and CDR2 SQIVND (reference sequence). After removal of 7 bases from V and 3 bases from J, the junction contained 6 bases not matched to a gene. The whole variable domain, remainder taken from reference TRBV19 and TRBJ2-7, is DGGITQSPKYLFRKEGQNVTLSCEQNLNHDAMYWYRQDPGQGLRLIYYSQIVNDFQKGDIAEGYSVSREKKESFPLTVTSAQKNPTAFYLCASNGGTGDYEQYFGPGTRLTVT.

The table lists this clone with a count of one. The V and J genes are TRBV27 and TRBJ2-1; 13 bases are a match to TRBD2. CDR3 size: 15 residues. CDR1 MNHEY and CDR2 SMNVEV come from the germline V gene (reference sequence). J gave up 6 bases and V 2 bases, and 1 base lay outside the gene matches. The DNA of the CDR3 is TGTGCCAGCAGTTTACGGACTAGCGGGAGCAATGAGCAGTTCTTC. It encodes CASSLRTSGSNEQFF.

The chain joins TRBV5-4 to TRBJ1-5; no clear D gene. Germline CDR1 is SGHNT and CDR2 is YYREEE (reference sequence). Trimming removed 0 bases at V and 7 bases at J, with 11 bases between. The CDR3 covers 14 residues. Here the CDR3 reads CASSLGVLVQPQHF. In DNA, the CDR3 is TGTGCCAGCAGCTTGGGAGTCTTGGTCCAGCCCCAGCATTTT.

This sequence joins TRBV7-9 and TRBJ1-2; D might be TRBD1 (6 bases). CDR3 length: 17 residues. The germline V gene has CDR1 SEHNR and CDR2 FQNEAQ (reference sequence). Trimming took 2 bases from V and 3 from J, leaving 19 bases between them. The CDR3 DNA sequence: TGTGCCAGCAGCTTACTTGACAGGCGCTATTACCACTATGGCTACACCTTC. Its protein product is CASSLLDRRYYHYGYTF.

This sequence joins TRBV18 and TRBJ2-2; 10 positions agree with TRBD2. Germline-derived CDR1 and CDR2 are KGHSH and LQKENI. V was pared by 3 bases and J by 1 base, with 2 bases of the junction left unmatched. This CDR3 region has 16 residues. Here the CDR3 DNA reads TGTGCCAGCTCACCTCTAGCGGGGGAGAACACCGGGGAGCTGTTTTTT. It translates to CASSPLAGENTGELFF. The full variable domain, in which reference TRBV18 and TRBJ2-2 provide the parts outside the CDR3, is NAGVMQNPRHLVRRRGQEARLRCSPMKGHSHVYWYRQLPEEGLKFMVYLQKENIIDESGMPKERFSAEFPKEGPSILRIQQVVRGDSAAYFCASSPLAGENTGELFFGEGSRLTVL.

The chain combines TRBV6-6 with TRBJ1-3, with 7 positions matching TRBD1. V was clipped by 0 bases and J by 4 bases; unmatched bases: 6. The CDR3 extends over 16 amino acids. In germline, CDR1 is MNHNY, CDR2 SVGAGI (reference sequence). Here the CDR3 reads CASSYSLTGRGNTIYF. The CDR3 coding sequence is TGTGCCAGCAGTTACTCTTTGACAGGGAGAGGAAACACCATATATTTT.

The chain combines TRBV28 with TRBJ2-2; 10 nucleotides match TRBD2. Germline V gene data show CDR1 as MDHEN and CDR2 as SYDVKM. V lost 6 bases to trimming and J lost 7 bases; unmatched junction nucleotides: 11. CDR3 length: 16 residues. The CDR3 loop reads CASSSGLATAGGELFF. CDR3 in DNA: TGTGCCAGCAGCTCGGGACTAGCGACGGCGGGCGGGGAGCTGTTTTTT.

The CDR3 DNA is TGTGCCAGCTCACCAAAGACAGGCGCAACCTACGAGCAGTACTTC. It encodes CASSPKTGATYEQYF. The rearrangement joins TRBV18 to TRBJ2-7; D is possibly TRBD1 (6 bases). Germline V gene lookup returns CDR1 KGHSH and CDR2 LQKENI. The CDR3 loop spans 15 amino acids. Trimming stripped 2 bases from V and 2 bases from J, with 13 bases between.

Only a few counts were recorded for this clone. The V call is TRBV10-2, the J call TRBJ1-2; D may be TRBD1 (5 bases). Between the trimmed V and J ends, which lost 9 bases and 6 bases, there was a span of 17 bases. The CDR3 contains 13 residues. Germline V gene lookup returns CDR1 WSHSY and CDR2 SAAADI. The CDR3 sequence is CASNGGRGDGYTF. In DNA form, the CDR3 reads TGCGCCAGTAACGGGGGACGGGGGGATGGCTACACCTTC.

The chain employs TRBV5-1 and TRBJ2-3, with 14 bases fitting TRBD2. V was clipped by 0 bases and J by 5 bases; unmatched bases: 8. The CDR3 runs to 18 residues. Germline CDR1 and CDR2: SGHRS and YFSETQ. DNA of the CDR3: TGCGCCAGCAGCTTGGCCTTAGCGACTAGCGGGAGGGGAGATACGCAGTATTTT. Its protein is CASSLALATSGRGDTQYF.

This clone showed up just a few times. This rearrangement joins TRBV19 to TRBJ1-1; D might be TRBD1 (5 bases). The V end lost 5 bases, the J end lost 6 bases, and 19 bases lay between the germline ends. This CDR3 region has 15 residues. The germline V gene encodes CDR1 LNHDA and CDR2 SQIVND (reference sequence). CDR3 amino acids: CASSPGGGKRPEAFF. CDR3 DNA: TGTGCCAGTAGTCCGGGGGGAGGGAAGAGGCCTGAAGCTTTCTTT. The variable domain in full, completed from reference TRBV19 and TRBJ1-1, reads DGGITQSPKYLFRKEGQNVTLSCEQNLNHDAMYWYRQDPGQGLRLIYYSQIVNDFQKGDIAEGYSVSREKKESFPLTVTSAQKNPTAFYLCASSPGGGKRPEAFFGQGTRLTVV.

The CDR3 region has the DNA TGCGCCAGCAGCCCCGGGACTAGCGGGAGGGGGAATGAGCAGTTCTTC. It codes for CASSPGTSGRGNEQFF. The chain employs TRBV5-1 and TRBJ2-1, with TRBD2 identical over 16 bases. This CDR3 contains 16 residues. Germline CDR1 and CDR2: SGHRS and YFSETQ. Trimming cost V 4 bases and J 7 bases; bases outside gene matches: 5.

The rearrangement joins TRBV19 to TRBJ1-2; 7 nucleotides match TRBD1. The germline V gene has CDR1 LNHDA and CDR2 SQIVND (reference sequence). The V gene end was trimmed by 3 bases and the J gene end by 5 bases; junction bases not matched to a gene: 6. This CDR3 is 14 amino acids long. CDR3: CASSIPQGQYGYTF. The CDR3 DNA is TGTGCCAGTAGTATCCCACAGGGGCAATATGGCTACACCTTC. The variable domain in full, with the rest retrieved from reference TRBV19 and TRBJ1-2, is DGGITQSPKYLFRKEGQNVTLSCEQNLNHDAMYWYRQDPGQGLRLIYYSQIVNDFQKGDIAEGYSVSREKKESFPLTVTSAQKNPTAFYLCASSIPQGQYGYTFGSGTRLTVV.

V and J are TRBV5-4 and TRBJ2-5; D possibly corresponds to TRBD1 (6 bases). The ends were cut back, 4 bases at V and 3 bases at J, with 13 bases in the middle. The CDR3 is 14 residues long. Germline V lookup: CDR1 SGHNT, CDR2 YYREEE (reference sequence). The CDR3 DNA sequence: TGTGCCAGCAGCCTTGGACAGACTAAAGAGACCCAGTACTTC. Residues: CASSLGQTKETQYF.

The V call is TRBV9, the J call TRBJ2-5; no definite D call. The germline V and J ends were trimmed by 0 bases and 4 bases, with 7 bases remaining between them. This CDR3 region has 13 residues. Germline CDR1 is SGDLS and CDR2 is YYNGEE. The chain's CDR3 is CASSVVPIETQYF. The DNA for the CDR3 is TGTGCCAGCAGCGTAGTCCCAATAGAGACCCAGTACTTC.

This chain's CDR3 is CASSLVHNSNQPQHF. CDR3 in DNA: TGTGCCAGCAGCTTAGTCCACAATAGCAATCAGCCCCAGCATTTT. The chain links TRBV7-8 to TRBJ1-5, with unresolved D. Per the germline V gene, CDR1 is SGHVS and CDR2 is FQNEAQ. V was trimmed by 1 base and J by 0 bases, leaving 7 bases between them. The CDR3 loop spans 15 amino acids. Variable domain in full (rest from reference TRBV7-8 and TRBJ1-5): GAGVSQSPRYKVAKRGQDVALRCDPISGHVSLFWYQQALGQGPEFLTYFQNEAQLDKSGLPSDRFFAERPEGSVSTLKIQRTQQEDSAVYLCASSLVHNSNQPQHFGDGTRLSIL.

Details on this clone: The same CDR3 arises from other DNA sequences in this sample as well. The rearrangement uses TRBV9 and TRBJ1-2, with D maybe TRBD1 (5 bases). The CDR3 extends over 15 amino acids. Germline lookup yields CDR1 SGDLS and CDR2 YYNGEE. V was shortened by 0 bases and J by 4 bases, with 13 bases between the two germline ends. The DNA for the CDR3 is TGTGCCAGCAGCGTAGGAGGCGGGGGAGGCTATGGCTACACCTTC. The encoded protein is CASSVGGGGGYGYTF.

V usage is TRBV7-9 and J usage is TRBJ2-5; the match to TRBD1 covers 7 bases. Germline V CDR1 and CDR2: SEHNR, FQNEAQ (reference sequence). CDR3 length: 15 residues. V lost 2 bases, J lost 4 bases, and 7 bases stayed unmatched. The chain's CDR3 is CASSLTQGDRETQYF. Here the CDR3 DNA reads TGTGCCAGCAGCTTAACCCAGGGGGATCGAGAGACCCAGTACTTC. Full variable domain (remainder filled in from reference TRBV7-9 and TRBJ2-5): DTGVSQNPRHKITKRGQNVTFRCDPISEHNRLYWYRQTLGQGPEFLTYFQNEAQLEKSRLLSDRFSAERPKGSFSTLEIQRTEQGDSAMYLCASSLTQGDRETQYFGPGTRLLVL.